The present entry profiles one T cell receptor beta chain with its context. No antigen is known for it. The sample originates from a study of cytomegalovirus exposure and HLA in healthy donors. Study information: Early released data comprised 80 million or so unique TCRs from HLA-typed donors.

V was clipped by 5 bases and J by 7 bases; unmatched bases: 10. Germline V gives CDR1 LNHDA, CDR2 SQIVND (reference sequence). The CDR3 has 16 amino acids. Primers included in the PCR were 60 Vbeta and 13 Jbeta primers. Data came from immunoSEQ multiplex PCR; TCRdb stores just in-frame clones and leaves some out. The sample shows over 150,000 clones, roughly four fifths of them seen only once. General observations from the study: TCR beta V- and J-gene trimming was later associated with a missense DCLRE1C variant. Productive rates of about 87% or about 30% were seen for most TCR beta V segments in an earlier analysis. The study listed 150 to 200 cytomegalovirus-associated TCR beta chains.

This TCR derives from a young man in good health and CMV-seronegative. V usage is TRBV19 and J usage is TRBJ2-2, with 10 bases identical to TRBD2. The sequenced material came from PBMCs. This chain's CDR3 is CASSPLAGGGIGELFF. CDR3 coding DNA: TGTGCCAGTAGTCCTTTAGCGGGAGGAGGAATCGGGGAGCTGTTTTTT.